This TCR beta chain was sequenced for a study of cytomegalovirus exposure and HLA in healthy donors. Trimming took 0 bases from V and 5 from J, leaving 17 bases between them. The CDR3 loop spans 17 amino acids. The germline gives CDR1 LGHNA, CDR2 YNFKEQ. The PCR was carried out with 60 Vbeta primers and 13 Jbeta primers. Measured with immunoSEQ multiplex PCR; TCRdb has only the in-frame clones, and not every one. This sample carries under 150,000 clones, 75% to 80% of them seen once, and the ten largest clones take less than 2%. This clonotype was obtained from a woman aged 25 to 39 in good health and CMV-seronegative. The chain recombines TRBV4-2 with TRBJ2-1, with D possibly matching TRBD1 (6 bases). Sequencing was carried out using PBMCs. The CDR3 sequence is CASSQDPPGALNNEQFF. CDR3 sequence (DNA): TGTGCCAGCAGCCAAGATCCTCCAGGGGCGCTTAACAATGAGCAGTTCTTC.